Listed here are 28 T cell receptor beta chains from one sample, sequenced in a study of T cell responses to AZD1222 COVID-19 vaccine. Data came from immunoSEQ multiplex PCR; TCRdb stores just in-frame clones and leaves some out. This table holds about 170,000 clones, about 89% found once. The source was peripheral blood, collected on day 0 of AZD1222 vaccination. The receptors originated from an adult in good health.

The chain combines TRBV23-1 with TRBJ2-7; D is perhaps TRBD1 or TRBD2 (5 bases each). TRBV23-1 qualifies as an ORF whose function is uncertain. The germline V and J ends were trimmed by 4 bases and 2 bases, with 18 bases remaining between them. CDR3 size: 16 residues. This CDR3 reads CASSPYSRDAPYEQYV. CDR3 sequence (DNA): TGCGCCAGCAGTCCATATTCCCGGGACGCACCCTACGAGCAGTACGTC.

The CDR3 region is CASSLYTSNYGYTF. The CDR3 nucleotides are TGTGCCAGCAGCTTGTACACCTCTAACTATGGCTACACCTTC. The gene calls are TRBV5-4 and TRBJ1-2; no definite D call. Trimming took 1 base from V and 0 from J, leaving 7 bases between them. The CDR3 consists of 14 residues. Germline CDR1 reads SGHNT; CDR2 reads YYREEE (reference sequence). The variable domain in full, completed from reference TRBV5-4 and TRBJ1-2, reads ETGVTQSPTHLIKTRGQQVTLRCSSQSGHNTVSWYQQALGQGPQFIFQYYREEENGRGNFPPRFSGLQFPNYSSELNVNALELDDSALYLCASSLYTSNYGYTFGSGTRLTVV.

The chain is built from TRBV7-2 and TRBJ2-5; D might be TRBD2 (7 bases). This CDR3 region has 17 residues. Germline-derived CDR1 and CDR2 are SGHTA and FQGNSA. V lost 6 bases and J lost 7, with 27 bases in between. The CDR3 DNA sequence: TGTGCCAGCAGGATCGAGGGGGGGCGGCCCCCAACTGGGACCCAGTACTTC. Residues: CASRIEGGRPPTGTQYF.

V is TRBV28 and J is TRBJ2-3; D gene uncertain. The CDR3 contains 13 residues. V was shortened by 3 bases and J by 1 base, with 5 bases between the two germline ends. Germline CDR1 and CDR2: MDHEN and SYDVKM. CDR3 nucleotides: TGTGCCAGCAGTTTTTCGGGCACAGATACGCAGTATTTT. Its protein is CASSFSGTDTQYF.

This clone was recorded only once. The chain recombines TRBV6-5 with TRBJ1-3; TRBD1 matches 7 bases. Germline CDR1 and CDR2: MNHEY and SVGAGI. The CDR3 length is 15 residues. V dropped 6 bases and J dropped 0; count of bases not matched to a gene: 5. For the CDR3, the DNA is TGTGCCAGCAGGTTACAGGGGAGCTCTGGAAACACCATATATTTT. Amino acid sequence: CASRLQGSSGNTIYF.

This clone was recorded only once. The chain employs TRBV28 and TRBJ1-1, with 8 positions matching TRBD1. The J segment lost 0 bases and the V segment lost 6 bases, leaving 9 bases of the junction unmatched. CDR1 and CDR2 from the germline V gene are MDHEN and SYDVKM. The CDR3 is made up of 16 amino acids. The CDR3 protein is CASSQPGGFMNTEAFF. CDR3 DNA sequence: TGTGCCAGCAGCCAACCAGGGGGCTTCATGAACACTGAAGCTTTCTTT.

The chain has TRBV11-3 and TRBJ2-2; the D gene is possibly TRBD1 (5 bases). Germline values: CDR1 SGHNT, CDR2 YENEEA. V shed 5 bases and J shed 1 base, with 11 bases lying between them. This CDR3 is 15 amino acids long. In DNA form, the CDR3 reads TGTGCCAGCAGCCAGGGTAGGATGAACACCGGGGAGCTGTTTTTT. The encoded protein is CASSQGRMNTGELFF. Supplemented by reference TRBV11-3 and TRBJ2-2, the full variable domain reads EAGVVQSPRYKIIEKKQPVAFWCNPISGHNTLYWYLQNLGQGPELLIRYENEEAVDDSQLPKDRFSAERLKGVDSTLKIQPAELGDSAVYLCASSQGRMNTGELFFGEGSRLTVL.

The chain joins TRBV5-8 to TRBJ2-3, with 14 bases matching TRBD2. CDR3 length equals 19 residues. CDR1 SGHTS and CDR2 YDEGEE come from the germline V gene. J lost 2 bases, V lost 4 bases, and 12 bases had no gene match. This CDR3 reads CASSRGTSGSRSHTDTQYF. The CDR3 bases are TGTGCCAGCAGCCGCGGGACTAGCGGGAGCCGGTCCCACACAGATACGCAGTATTTT.

This chain's CDR3 is CASSSGQGAPNEQFF. The CDR3 coding sequence is TGTGCCAGCAGCTCGGGACAGGGGGCACCCAATGAGCAGTTCTTC. This chain uses TRBV5-4 with TRBJ2-1; TRBD1 aligns across 12 bases. The germline CDR1 and CDR2 sequences are SGHNT and YYREEE (reference sequence). The CDR3 consists of 15 residues. V lost 3 bases to trimming and J lost 6 bases; unmatched junction nucleotides: 4.

This clone was recorded a few times. This sequence joins TRBV12-3 or TRBV12-4 and TRBJ2-7; tentative D call: TRBD1 (6 bases). The V gene lost 6 bases and the J gene lost 11 bases, with 17 bases spanning the gap. The CDR3 extends over 12 amino acids. DNA for the CDR3: TGTGCCAGCAGCTCTGGCCAGGGGAAGGAGTACTTC. Translating it yields CASSSGQGKEYF.

V and J are TRBV18 and TRBJ2-1; 7 bases line up with TRBD1. V lost 5 bases and J lost 2; bases outside the gene matches: 3. Germline CDR1 reads KGHSH; CDR2 reads LQKENI. This CDR3 has 14 amino acids. Here the CDR3 reads CASSTGTAYNEQFF. The DNA of the CDR3 is TGTGCCAGCTCAACCGGGACAGCCTACAATGAGCAGTTCTTC. Complete variable domain (other parts from reference TRBV18 and TRBJ2-1): NAGVMQNPRHLVRRRGQEARLRCSPMKGHSHVYWYRQLPEEGLKFMVYLQKENIIDESGMPKERFSAEFPKEGPSILRIQQVVRGDSAAYFCASSTGTAYNEQFFGPGTRLTVL.

This rearrangement joins TRBV5-1 to TRBJ2-2; the match to TRBD2 covers 9 bases. CDR1 and CDR2 from the germline V gene are SGHRS and YFSETQ. V lost 5 bases and J lost 0; bases outside the gene matches: 11. This CDR3 is built from 18 residues. The CDR3 spells CASSSGLAFSANTGELFF. The CDR3 nucleotides read TGCGCCAGCAGTTCGGGACTAGCTTTCAGCGCGAACACCGGGGAGCTGTTTTTT.

The chain uses TRBV9 and TRBJ1-3, with D maybe TRBD1 (6 bases). The CDR3 loop spans 16 amino acids. Deletions cut 4 bases from V and 9 bases from J, with 23 bases between. Looked up from germline, CDR1 is SGDLS and CDR2 is YYNGEE. Here the CDR3 DNA reads TGTGCCAGCAGCCCCCGCTCCCTAGGACAGCGAGGCACCATATATTTT. It codes for CASSPRSLGQRGTIYF. Combining the CDR3 with reference TRBV9 and TRBJ1-3 gives the whole variable domain DSGVTQTPKHLITATGQRVTLRCSPRSGDLSVYWYQQSLDQGLQFLIQYYNGEERAKGNILERFSAQQFPDLHSELNLSSLELGDSALYFCASSPRSLGQRGTIYFGEGSWLTVV.

V is TRBV6-2 or TRBV6-3 and J is TRBJ1-5, with D possibly TRBD1 on 5 matching bases. The CDR3 runs 15 residues. The germline CDR1 and CDR2 sequences are MNHEY and SVGEGT. V lost 2 bases and J 1 base, leaving 9 bases between the germline ends. This CDR3 reads CASSYVQGSNQPQHF. In nucleotides, the CDR3 is TGTGCCAGCAGTTACGTCCAGGGAAGCAATCAGCCCCAGCATTTT.

This clone occurred a few times. The chain joins TRBV2 to TRBJ1-2; D unclear. This CDR3 spans 12 amino acids. From germline, CDR1 is SNHLY and CDR2 FYNNEI. Trimming removed 1 base from V and 4 bases from J, with 4 bases in between. CDR3 DNA sequence: TGTGCCAGCAGTGAAGGCAGCTATGGCTACACCTTC. As protein: CASSEGSYGYTF.

The chain combines TRBV10-3 with TRBJ2-5; TRBD1 aligns across 8 bases. Germline CDR1 is ENHRY and CDR2 is SYGVKD. The V and J ends lost 4 bases and 5 bases, in that order; junction bases with no gene match: 6. The CDR3 length is 14 residues. CDR3 sequence (DNA): TGTGCCATCAGTGCCAGGGGGCTTGGGGAGACCCAGTACTTC. It yields the protein CAISARGLGETQYF.

This chain links TRBV7-2 with TRBJ1-1; D call uncertain. Germline loops: CDR1 SGHTA, CDR2 FQGNSA. V was shortened by 2 bases and J by 4 bases, with 8 bases between the two germline ends. The CDR3 runs to 13 residues. CDR3 loop: CASSLRMGTEAFF. The DNA of the CDR3 is TGTGCCAGCAGCTTAAGGATGGGCACTGAAGCTTTCTTT.

This chain connects TRBV5-1 to TRBJ1-1; D gene uncertain. Trimming took 0 bases from V and 5 from J, leaving 14 bases between them. The CDR3 has 15 amino acids. Germline-derived CDR1 and CDR2 are SGHRS and YFSETQ. The chain's CDR3 is CASSLARGIGTEAFF. The CDR3 DNA is TGCGCCAGCAGCTTGGCAAGAGGAATCGGAACTGAAGCTTTCTTT.

The chain is built from TRBV28 and TRBJ2-1; D ambiguous. Germline CDR1 reads MDHEN; CDR2 reads SYDVKM. Trimming took off 4 bases at V and 4 bases at J, with 17 bases between the two ends. The CDR3 runs 16 residues. The DNA for the CDR3 is TGTGCCAGCAGTTCCCCGGCTGAGCGTTATTACAATGAGCAGTTCTTC. Its protein product is CASSSPAERYYNEQFF.

J is TRBJ1-5 and V is TRBV6-5, with D tentatively TRBD1 (6 bases). CDR1 is MNHEY, CDR2 SVGAGI, per germline. The V and J ends lost 6 bases and 7 bases respectively, with 19 bases between them. The CDR3 covers 15 residues. CDR3 nucleotide sequence: TGTGCCAGCAGCTATAGTGGGGGCGCGCGGCAGCCCCAGCATTTT. Amino acids: CASSYSGGARQPQHF.

This clone was counted only a few times. The rearrangement joins TRBV2 to TRBJ1-3; D is possibly TRBD1 (5 bases). V lost 8 bases to trimming and J lost 4 bases, with 18 bases between them. Germline V gene lookup returns CDR1 SNHLY and CDR2 FYNNEI. CDR3 length equals 15 residues. CDR3 DNA sequence: TGTGCCAGCCTTAGGGGCAGTACCAACGGAAACACCATATATTTT. Translating gives CASLRGSTNGNTIYF. Looking up the rest from reference TRBV2 and TRBJ1-3 gives the full variable domain: EPEVTQTPSHQVTQMGQEVILRCVPISNHLYFYWYRQILGQKVEFLVSFYNNEISEKSEIFDDQFSVERPDGSNFTLKIRSTKLEDSAMYFCASLRGSTNGNTIYFGEGSWLTVV.

V and J are TRBV30 and TRBJ1-1, with TRBD1 identical over 11 bases. The CDR3 loop spans 13 amino acids. Per germline, CDR1 GTSNPN and CDR2 SVGIG (reference sequence). J gave up 4 bases and V 7 bases, and 5 bases lay outside the gene matches. The CDR3 sequence is CAFWTGGVTEAFF. The CDR3 DNA follows: TGTGCCTTCTGGACAGGGGGCGTCACTGAAGCTTTCTTT.

This rearrangement joins TRBV29-1 to TRBJ1-2; the D is unclear. Germline values: CDR1 SQVTM, CDR2 ANQGSEA. The V end lost 4 bases, the J end lost 0 bases, and 9 bases lay between the germline ends. This CDR3 contains 13 residues. This CDR3 reads CSVVGRTNYGYTF. The CDR3 region has the DNA TGCAGCGTTGTAGGCAGGACTAACTATGGCTACACCTTC.

The chain recombines TRBV5-1 with TRBJ1-3; no clear D gene. The germline V gene has CDR1 SGHRS and CDR2 YFSETQ. Trimming took off 2 bases at V and 0 bases at J, with 12 bases between the two ends. The CDR3 has 16 amino acids. In DNA form, the CDR3 reads TGCGCCAGCAGCTTCGGACCGGTGAGCTCTGGAAACACCATATATTTT. Protein: CASSFGPVSSGNTIYF.

CDR3 bases: TGTGCCAGCAGCGTAGGAGGTCGAAAAATCGGCAATCAGCCCCAGCATTTT. Translation: CASSVGGRKIGNQPQHF. The rearrangement uses TRBV9 and TRBJ1-5; no firm D call. Deletions cut 0 bases from V and 2 bases from J, with 15 bases between. CDR3 length equals 17 residues. CDR1 and CDR2 from the germline V gene are SGDLS and YYNGEE.

CDR3 loop: CASSLEGSLRRGTEAFF. The CDR3 DNA sequence: TGTGCCAGCAGCTTAGAGGGGTCTTTAAGGCGTGGTACTGAAGCTTTCTTT. The chain uses TRBV7-2 and TRBJ1-1; D is possibly TRBD1 (5 bases). V lost 1 base and J lost 5, with 20 bases in between. The CDR3 is 17 amino acids. CDR1 SGHTA and CDR2 FQGNSA come from the germline V gene. The variable domain in full, completed from reference TRBV7-2 and TRBJ1-1, reads GAGVSQSPSNKVTEKGKDVELRCDPISGHTALYWYRQSLGQGLEFLIYFQGNSAPDKSGLPSDRFSAERTGGSVSTLTIQRTQQEDSAVYLCASSLEGSLRRGTEAFFGQGTRLTVV.

J is TRBJ2-1 and V is TRBV19; D gene uncertain. Per the germline V gene, CDR1 is LNHDA and CDR2 is SQIVND (reference sequence). V lost 4 bases and J 0 bases, leaving 7 bases between the germline ends. The CDR3 is 14 residues long. The CDR3 region has the DNA TGTGCCAGTAGTACGGCGAGCTCCTACAATGAGCAGTTCTTC. It codes for CASSTASSYNEQFF.

This chain joins TRBV4-2 and TRBJ1-1; tentative D call: TRBD1 (6 bases). V gave up 2 bases and J gave up 4 bases, with 20 bases separating them. The CDR3 runs 17 residues. Germline assignment: CDR1 LGHNA and CDR2 YNFKEQ. CDR3 in DNA: TGTGCCAGCAGCCAATCCGACAGATCCCCCAGGGGCACTGAAGCTTTCTTT. This sequence encodes CASSQSDRSPRGTEAFF.